The 24 T cell receptor beta chains in this list originate from one sample, sequenced in a study of human T cells and chemical hapten exposure. Time point indicated: pre-sensitization, week 0. The treatment was: therapeutic diphenylcyclopropenone sensitization with weekly scalp DPC. TCRdb processed the RACE reads anew with MiXCR; each CDR3 protein has one entry. Here the sample spans roughly 260,000 distinct CDR3 sequences, over 8% being singletons. The source material was whole blood, sampled in connection with sensitization to the hapten diphenylcyclopropenone (DPC). The receptors were sampled from a woman between 40 and 50 years old with alopecia areata. Some clones in this sample may be carry-over from other donors' samples.

The gene calls are TRBV20-1 and TRBJ1-5, with TRBD1 as a possible D gene (5 bases). The V gene's germline CDR1 is DFQATT and CDR2 SNEGSKA (reference sequence). Trimming shortened V by 6 bases and J by 3 bases, and 12 bases separated the two germline ends. The CDR3 consists of 13 residues. The CDR3 bases are TGCAGTGCCCAGGGAAAGAACAATCAGCCCCAGCATTTT. It is translated as CSAQGKNNQPQHF.

J is TRBJ1-1 and V is TRBV6-5; perhaps TRBD1 as D (5 bases). The CDR3 totals 14 residues. The germline V and J ends were trimmed by 4 bases and 0 bases, with 9 bases remaining between them. CDR1 MNHEY and CDR2 SVGAGI come from the germline V gene. CDR3 bases: TGTGCCAGCAGTTGGATGGGGGTGAACACTGAAGCTTTCTTT. It is translated as CASSWMGVNTEAFF.

This clonotype was counted a few times. The chain couples TRBV25-1 to TRBJ2-1; D remains unclear. The CDR3 runs to 12 residues. The germline V and J ends were trimmed by 3 bases and 5 bases, with 5 bases remaining between them. Germline loops: CDR1 MGHDK, CDR2 SYGVNS. Here the CDR3 DNA reads TGTGCCAGCAGTGAGGTCAACAATGAGCAGTTCTTC. As protein: CASSEVNNEQFF. Full variable domain (rest looked up from reference TRBV25-1 and TRBJ2-1): EADIYQTPRYLVIGTGKKITLECSQTMGHDKMYWYQQDPGMELHLIHYSYGVNSTEKGDLSSESTVSRIRTEHFPLTLESARPSHTSQYLCASSEVNNEQFFGPGTRLTVL.

In this sample, this clonotype turned up a few times. The J gene is TRBJ2-1, the V gene TRBV5-1; no definite D call. Trimming shortened V by 4 bases and J by 1 base, and 15 bases separated the two germline ends. Per the germline V gene, CDR1 is SGHRS and CDR2 is YFSETQ. The CDR3 contains 16 residues. DNA for the CDR3: TGCGCCAGCAGCCCGGCGACGCGACAATCCTACAATGAGCAGTTCTTC. This translates into CASSPATRQSYNEQFF.

The V call is TRBV14, the J call TRBJ1-4, with no clear D. This CDR3 region has 16 residues. Trimming shortened V by 0 bases and J by 8 bases, and 16 bases separated the two germline ends. The germline CDR1 and CDR2 sequences are SGHDN and FVKESK. As DNA, the CDR3 is TGTGCCAGCAGCCAAGATTTATTATCTCGACTCGAAAAACTGTTTTTT. Protein sequence: CASSQDLLSRLEKLFF. Full variable domain (rest looked up from reference TRBV14 and TRBJ1-4): EAGVTQFPSHSVIEKGQTVTLRCDPISGHDNLYWYRRVMGKEIKFLLHFVKESKQDESGMPNNRFLAERTGGTYSTLKVQPAELEDSGVYFCASSQDLLSRLEKLFFGSGTQLSVL.

Many counts were recorded for this clonotype. The chain recombines TRBV7-9 with TRBJ1-1; weak D call: TRBD1 (5 bases). The germline V gene has CDR1 SEHNR and CDR2 FQNEAQ (reference sequence). This CDR3 spans 14 amino acids. The germline V and J ends were trimmed by 1 base and 4 bases, with 10 bases remaining between them. The CDR3 nucleotides read TGTGCCAGCAGCTTAGGGCCGGGGGGCACTGAAGCTTTCTTT. As protein: CASSLGPGGTEAFF.

This clonotype turned up a few times. The chain joins TRBV27 to TRBJ1-1; no reliable D call. CDR1 and CDR2 from the germline V gene are MNHEY and SMNVEV (reference sequence). Trimming stripped 6 bases from V and 0 bases from J, with 11 bases between. The CDR3 is 14 amino acids. CDR3 region: CASSLEIMNTEAFF. The CDR3 DNA sequence: TGTGCCAGCAGCCTAGAGATTATGAACACTGAAGCTTTCTTT.

The chain is built from TRBV2 and TRBJ1-5; no clear D gene. Trimming removed 2 bases at V and 1 base at J, with 6 bases between. Germline V gene lookup returns CDR1 SNHLY and CDR2 FYNNEI. The CDR3 loop spans 14 amino acids. CDR3: CASSERQSNQPQHF. Written as DNA, the CDR3 is TGTGCCAGCAGTGAACGGCAGAGCAATCAGCCCCAGCATTTT.

This clonotype was observed a handful of times. The rearrangement joins TRBV7-2 to TRBJ2-7; TRBD1 might be the D (5 bases). Germline loops: CDR1 SGHTA, CDR2 FQGNSA. With 2 bases removed from V and 3 bases from J, the gap between germline ends came to 14 bases. The CDR3 covers 15 residues. The CDR3 is CASSLPQGGRYEQYF. The CDR3 region has the DNA TGTGCCAGCAGCTTACCCCAGGGCGGACGCTACGAGCAGTACTTC.

This rearrangement joins TRBV5-1 to TRBJ1-1; tentative D call: TRBD1 (5 bases). CDR1 and CDR2 from the germline V gene are SGHRS and YFSETQ. This CDR3 is 13 amino acids long. The V end was cut by 4 bases, the J end by 5 bases, with 12 bases between. CDR3 loop: CASSLSRETEAFF. The CDR3 nucleotides read TGCGCCAGCAGCCTGTCCAGGGAGACTGAAGCTTTCTTT.

The rearrangement links TRBV4-1 to TRBJ2-2; no clear D gene. There are 12 residues in the CDR3. Germline lookup yields CDR1 MGHRA and CDR2 YSYEKL. The V gene lost 4 bases and the J gene lost 9 bases, with 9 bases spanning the gap. As DNA, the CDR3 is TGCGCCAGCAGCCTTACGTCCCGGGAGCTGTTTTTT. The encoded protein is CASSLTSRELFF.

This chain links TRBV15 with TRBJ2-6; unclear D gene. V lost 11 bases and J lost 10, with 18 bases in between. This CDR3 has 13 amino acids. Germline V gives CDR1 LNHNV, CDR2 YYDKDF (reference sequence). CDR3 sequence: CASGEDRLNVLTF. CDR3 nucleotides: TGTGCCTCTGGGGAAGACCGGTTGAACGTCCTGACTTTC.

This clonotype was seen repeatedly, ten times or more. J is TRBJ2-3 and V is TRBV6-5, with D hard to call. The CDR3 totals 11 residues. Per germline, CDR1 MNHEY and CDR2 SVGAGI. V was clipped by 6 bases and J by 7 bases, with 8 bases between them. CDR3: CASRHQHTQYF. For the CDR3, the DNA is TGTGCCAGCAGACACCAGCATACGCAGTATTTT.

The chain has TRBV6-1 and TRBJ2-7; D perhaps matches TRBD2 (5 bases). This CDR3 spans 13 amino acids. V lost 8 bases and J lost 0, with 11 bases in between. CDR1 and CDR2 from the germline V gene are MNHNS and SASEGT. This CDR3 is CASLASGSYEQYF. CDR3 coding DNA: TGTGCCAGCTTGGCCAGCGGCTCCTACGAGCAGTACTTC.

The chain couples TRBV12-3 or TRBV12-4 to TRBJ1-5; D unresolved. V lost 3 bases to trimming and J lost 6 bases, with 12 bases between them. The CDR3 has 14 residues. CDR3 sequence: CASSLTRFGQPQHF. CDR3 coding DNA: TGTGCCAGCAGTTTGACGCGCTTCGGTCAGCCCCAGCATTTT.

This clonotype was found a few times. The genes are TRBV6-2 or TRBV6-3 and TRBJ2-1, with a tentative D call TRBD1 (5 bases). V was shortened by 5 bases and J by 2 bases, with 19 bases between the two germline ends. Germline values: CDR1 MNHEY, CDR2 SVGEGT. This CDR3 comprises 17 residues. CDR3: CASSPRQPGFPYNEQFF. The CDR3 DNA follows: TGTGCCAGCAGTCCTAGACAACCAGGGTTCCCCTACAATGAGCAGTTCTTC.

This clonotype has only one observation. A read error is possible here, since a much larger clone lies one base away. The V gene is TRBV3-1, the J gene TRBJ1-1; maybe TRBD1 (5 bases). V was shortened by 4 bases and J by 0 bases, with 9 bases between the two germline ends. Germline loops: CDR1 LGHDT, CDR2 YNNKEL (reference sequence). The CDR3 has 14 residues. CDR3 loop: CASSRDVLNTEAFF. The CDR3 DNA reads TGTGCCAGCAGCCGGGACGTCTTGAACACTGAAGCTTTCTTT.

The chain carries TRBV5-4 and TRBJ2-7; tentatively, D is TRBD1 or TRBD2 (5 bases each). Germline values: CDR1 SGHNT, CDR2 YYREEE (reference sequence). Trimming cost V 2 bases and J 4 bases, with 10 bases left between them. The CDR3 has 13 residues. The chain's CDR3 is CASSFPGAYEQYF. Written as DNA, the CDR3 is TGTGCCAGCAGCTTCCCCGGGGCATACGAGCAGTACTTC.

A few counts support this clonotype. The chain links TRBV7-2 to TRBJ1-6, with 9 bases aligning to TRBD1. The V and J ends lost 4 bases and 10 bases, in that order; junction bases with no gene match: 8. CDR3 size: 15 residues. Germline loops: CDR1 SGHTA, CDR2 FQGNSA. The chain's CDR3 is CASSSRQGGESPLHF. DNA for the CDR3: TGTGCCAGCAGCTCCCGACAGGGGGGGGAATCACCCCTCCACTTT.

J is TRBJ2-3 and V is TRBV5-1, with 7 bases matching TRBD1. Trimming cost V 1 base and J 2 bases; bases outside gene matches: 4. The CDR3 loop spans 15 amino acids. Germline values: CDR1 SGHRS, CDR2 YFSETQ. CDR3 loop: CASSLTGDPTDTQYF. Here the CDR3 DNA reads TGCGCCAGCAGCTTGACAGGGGACCCCACAGATACGCAGTATTTT.

The gene calls are TRBV27 and TRBJ2-6; 11 nucleotides align to TRBD1. The V segment lost 8 bases and the J segment 2 bases; nucleotides outside the gene matches: 11. From germline, CDR1 is MNHEY and CDR2 SMNVEV (reference sequence). The CDR3 has 18 residues. This chain's CDR3 is CASRRTGGAAAGANVLTF. Written as DNA, the CDR3 is TGTGCCAGCCGACGGACAGGGGGCGCTGCAGCTGGGGCCAACGTCCTGACTTTC. Full variable domain (rest looked up from reference TRBV27 and TRBJ2-6): EAQVTQNPRYLITVTGKKLTVTCSQNMNHEYMSWYRQDPGLGLRQIYYSMNVEVTDKGDVPEGYKVSRKEKRNFPLILESPSPNQTSLYFCASRRTGGAAAGANVLTFGAGSRLTVL.

The rearrangement uses TRBV5-1 and TRBJ2-7; the D gene is possibly TRBD2 (7 bases). CDR1 and CDR2 (germline): SGHRS, YFSETQ. V lost 7 bases and J 6 bases, leaving 17 bases between the germline ends. This CDR3 has 13 residues. The CDR3, as DNA: TGCGCCAGCGCTTGGGGGGGCGGCCCCGAGCAGTACTTC. Its protein is CASAWGGGPEQYF.

This clonotype was detected a few times. The chain couples TRBV28 to TRBJ2-4, with D possibly TRBD2 on 7 matching bases. The CDR3 contains 13 residues. The ends were cut back, 11 bases at V and 8 bases at J, with 19 bases in the middle. Germline V gives CDR1 MDHEN, CDR2 SYDVKM. The CDR3 sequence: CAAQKGGGDIQYF. The CDR3 DNA reads as TGTGCCGCCCAGAAGGGAGGGGGGGACATTCAGTACTTC.

This clonotype has just a few counts. The chain carries TRBV19 and TRBJ2-6, with no clear D. Germline values: CDR1 LNHDA, CDR2 SQIVND (reference sequence). This CDR3 is built from 15 residues. Trimming removed 3 bases at V and 0 bases at J, with 6 bases between. CDR3 residues: CASSMILSGANVLTF. CDR3 nucleotides: TGTGCCAGTAGTATGATCCTCTCTGGGGCCAACGTCCTGACTTTC.